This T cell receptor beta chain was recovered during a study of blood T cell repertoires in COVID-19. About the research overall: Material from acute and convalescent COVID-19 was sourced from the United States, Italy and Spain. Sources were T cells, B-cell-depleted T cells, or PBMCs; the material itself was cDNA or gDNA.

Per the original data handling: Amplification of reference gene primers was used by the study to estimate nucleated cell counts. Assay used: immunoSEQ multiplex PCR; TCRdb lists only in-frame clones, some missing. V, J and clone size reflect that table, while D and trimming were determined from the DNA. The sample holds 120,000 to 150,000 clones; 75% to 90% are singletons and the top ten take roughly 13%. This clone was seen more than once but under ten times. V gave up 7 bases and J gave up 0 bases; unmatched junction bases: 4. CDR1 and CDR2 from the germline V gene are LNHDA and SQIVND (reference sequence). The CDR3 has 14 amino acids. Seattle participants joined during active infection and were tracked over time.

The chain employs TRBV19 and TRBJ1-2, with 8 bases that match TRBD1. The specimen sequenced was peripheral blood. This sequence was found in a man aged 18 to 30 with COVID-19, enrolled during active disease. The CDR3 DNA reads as TGTGCCAGTACCCGGGACAGGCCTAACTATGGCTACACCTTC. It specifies CASTRDRPNYGYTF.